The rows below give T cell receptor beta chains drawn from one sample of a study of tumor and adjacent non-tumor tissue in lung cancer. Each CDR3 protein is one row after TCRdb ran MiXCR on the multiplex PCR reads. In the table there are 45,000 to 65,000 distinct CDR3 sequences, about 79% of which are singletons. The specimen sequenced was distant non-tumor lung tissue. The origin of the receptors is a woman aged 60-75 years with non-small cell lung cancer. The CDR3 runs from the conserved cysteine through the conserved F or W.

V	J	CDR3
TRBV5-4	TRBJ1-6	CAGSLDDRDHSPNHF
TRBV6-2/TRBV6-3	TRBJ1-2	CASSLQDGYTF
TRBV6-1	TRBJ2-5	CAISMGHWGETQYF
TRBV28	TRBJ1-1	CASSLNPPMNTEAFF
TRBV11-2	TRBJ1-5	CASSYHNNQPEQF
TRBV18	TRBJ2-3	CVSPPIPDTQYF
TRBV11-2	TRBJ2-1	CASSSTDFLPFF
TRBV6-5	TRBJ1-1	CASSSFEGRTEAFF
TRBV12-3/TRBV12-4	TRBJ1-5	CASSVGSNQPQHF
TRBV11-2	TRBJ1-6	CTSSLGSKGVSPPNF
TRBV4-2	TRBJ1-6	CASNQQGGSYNSPLHF
TRBV29-1	TRBJ2-5	CNVVDPFQEAQYF
TRBV29-1	TRBJ1-5	CSVVDSGGQLQHF
TRBV11-2	TRBJ2-5	CASAGTFQETQYF
TRBV11-3	TRBJ2-1	CASNTGTNGFVEQFF
TRBV20-1	TRBJ1-1	CSARRGSRYTEAFF
TRBV6-2/TRBV6-3	TRBJ1-1	CASILDSKTEAFF
TRBV6-2/TRBV6-3	TRBJ2-7	CVSSREPPSSYEQYF
TRBV28	TRBJ1-4	CASIDTGGDNEKLFF
TRBV29-1	TRBJ1-6	CSVVAGMNSPLRF
TRBV28	TRBJ2-7	CASSSGQLSYEQYF
TRBV29-1	TRBJ2-7	CSVVRNYEQYF
TRBV6-5	TRBJ1-1	CASSTGWHTEAFF
TRBV4-2	TRBJ2-1	CASRLRAGGHNEQFF
TRBV11-2	TRBJ2-3	CARSLVAGGPDTQYF
TRBV6-2/TRBV6-3	TRBJ1-5	CASTTGGREDRPQHF
TRBV12-3/TRBV12-4	TRBJ2-1	CASSSYTDNEQFF
TRBV11-2	TRBJ2-5	CARSLCGSVETQYF
TRBV6-5	TRBJ1-3	CISSSLGVDSGNTIYF
TRBV11-2	TRBJ2-7	CASSLSTDGGQYF
TRBV11-2	TRBJ2-5	CASNLEVTFGTQYF
TRBV6-2/TRBV6-3	NA	CASRTSGGHTDTQHF
TRBV5-6	TRBJ2-1	CASSLLSSGGACSEQFF
TRBV4-3	TRBJ1-2	CASGPEGQGTYGYTF
TRBV29-1	TRBJ2-7	CSIEGQSHEQYF